Listed here are 2 T cell receptor beta chains from one sample, sequenced in a study of blood T cell repertoires in COVID-19. Sequencing was performed with immunoSEQ multiplex PCR; in TCRdb, only in-frame clones are kept and a portion is missing. The data show a few hundred thousand clones, about 90% seen once. The sample was peripheral blood. The origin of the receptors is a man in his forties or fifties with active or convalescent COVID-19.

The chain uses TRBV19 and TRBJ2-5, with D tentatively TRBD2 (6 bases). CDR1 is LNHDA, CDR2 SQIVND, per germline (reference sequence). With 4 bases removed from V and 4 bases from J, the gap between germline ends came to 13 bases. CDR3 length: 14 amino acids. The DNA for the CDR3 is TGTGCCAGTAGTACTCGGCGGGGCCCAGAGACCCAGTACTTC. Translation: CASSTRRGPETQYF.

This clone was seen a single time. The rearrangement uses TRBV5-1 and TRBJ1-4; 8 nucleotides line up with TRBD1. In germline, CDR1 is SGHRS, CDR2 YFSETQ. The V segment lost 4 bases and the J segment 6 bases; nucleotides outside the gene matches: 14. This CDR3 has 17 amino acids. The DNA for the CDR3 is TGCGCCAGCAGCCACGGGGACAGGTCATTTCCTTATGAAAAACTGTTTTTT. It encodes CASSHGDRSFPYEKLFF. Full variable domain (outside the CDR3, taken from reference TRBV5-1 and TRBJ1-4): KAGVTQTPRYLIKTRGQQVTLSCSPISGHRSVSWYQQTPGQGLQFLFEYFSETQRNKGNFPGRFSGRQFSNSRSEMNVSTLELGDSALYLCASSHGDRSFPYEKLFFGSGTQLSVL.